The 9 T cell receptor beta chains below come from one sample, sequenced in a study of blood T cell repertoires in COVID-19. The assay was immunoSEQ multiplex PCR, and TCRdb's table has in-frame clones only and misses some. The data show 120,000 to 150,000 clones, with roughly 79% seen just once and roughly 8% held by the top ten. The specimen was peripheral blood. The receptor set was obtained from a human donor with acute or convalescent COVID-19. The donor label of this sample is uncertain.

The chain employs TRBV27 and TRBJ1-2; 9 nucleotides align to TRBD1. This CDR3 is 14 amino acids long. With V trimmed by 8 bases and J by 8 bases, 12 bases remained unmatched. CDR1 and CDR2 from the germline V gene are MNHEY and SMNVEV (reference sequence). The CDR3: CASGSPQGARGYTF. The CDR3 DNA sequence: TGTGCCAGCGGGTCCCCACAGGGGGCGCGAGGCTACACCTTC.

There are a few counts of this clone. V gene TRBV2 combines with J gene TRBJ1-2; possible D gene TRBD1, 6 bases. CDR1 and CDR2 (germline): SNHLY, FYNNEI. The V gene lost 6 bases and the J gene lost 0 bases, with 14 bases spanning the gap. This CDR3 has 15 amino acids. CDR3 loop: CASRLFQGTNYGYTF. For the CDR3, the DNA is TGTGCCAGCAGGCTATTCCAGGGGACTAACTATGGCTACACCTTC. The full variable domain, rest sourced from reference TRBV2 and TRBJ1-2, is EPEVTQTPSHQVTQMGQEVILRCVPISNHLYFYWYRQILGQKVEFLVSFYNNEISEKSEIFDDQFSVERPDGSNFTLKIRSTKLEDSAMYFCASRLFQGTNYGYTFGSGTRLTVV.

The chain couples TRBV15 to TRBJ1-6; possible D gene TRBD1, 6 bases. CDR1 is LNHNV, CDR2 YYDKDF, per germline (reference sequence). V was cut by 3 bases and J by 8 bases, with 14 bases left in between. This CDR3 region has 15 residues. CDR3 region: CATSRLTGLYSPLHF. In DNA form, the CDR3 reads TGTGCCACCAGCAGGCTGACAGGTCTTTATTCACCCCTCCACTTT.

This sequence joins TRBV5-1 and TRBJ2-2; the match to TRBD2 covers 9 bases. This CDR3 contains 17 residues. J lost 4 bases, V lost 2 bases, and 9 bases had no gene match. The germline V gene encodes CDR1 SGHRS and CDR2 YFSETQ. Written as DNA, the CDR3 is TGCGCCAGCAGCTTCTCTGGCGGGGGGGCAGGCACCGGGGAGCTGTTTTTT. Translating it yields CASSFSGGGAGTGELFF.

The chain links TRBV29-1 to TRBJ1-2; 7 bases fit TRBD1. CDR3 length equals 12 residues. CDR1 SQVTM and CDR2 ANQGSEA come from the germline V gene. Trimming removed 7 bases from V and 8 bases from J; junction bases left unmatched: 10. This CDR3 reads CSATGTEGGYTF. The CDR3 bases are TGCAGCGCTACAGGGACAGAGGGAGGCTACACCTTC.

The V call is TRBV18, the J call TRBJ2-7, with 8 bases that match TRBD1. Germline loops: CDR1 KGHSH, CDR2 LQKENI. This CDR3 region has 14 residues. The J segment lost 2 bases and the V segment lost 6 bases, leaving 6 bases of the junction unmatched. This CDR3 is CASSPTGDTYEQYF. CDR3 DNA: TGTGCCAGCTCGCCGACAGGGGACACCTACGAGCAGTACTTC.

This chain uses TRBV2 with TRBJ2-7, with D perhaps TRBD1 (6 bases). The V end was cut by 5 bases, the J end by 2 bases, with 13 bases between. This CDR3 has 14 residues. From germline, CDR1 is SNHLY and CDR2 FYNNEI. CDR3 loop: CASSRQGNAYEQYV. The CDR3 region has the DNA TGTGCCAGCAGTCGGCAGGGGAACGCCTACGAGCAGTACGTC.

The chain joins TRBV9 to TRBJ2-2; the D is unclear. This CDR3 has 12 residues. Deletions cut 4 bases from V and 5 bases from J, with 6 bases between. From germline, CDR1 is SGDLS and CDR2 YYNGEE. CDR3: CASSSRTGELFF. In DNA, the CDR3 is TGTGCCAGCAGCTCCCGGACCGGGGAGCTGTTTTTT.

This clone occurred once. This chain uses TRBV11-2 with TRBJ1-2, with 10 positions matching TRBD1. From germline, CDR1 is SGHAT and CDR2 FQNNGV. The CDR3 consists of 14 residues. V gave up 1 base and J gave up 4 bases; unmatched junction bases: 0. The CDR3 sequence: CASSLGDRGYGYTF. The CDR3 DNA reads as TGTGCCAGCAGCTTAGGGGACAGGGGCTATGGCTACACCTTC.